Following are 32 T cell receptor beta chains from one sample sequenced in a study of cytomegalovirus exposure and HLA in healthy donors. PCR primers comprised 60 Vbeta and 13 Jbeta primers. Clones were sequenced by immunoSEQ multiplex PCR, and TCRdb holds only the in-frame ones, with some missing. The data contain about 170,000 clones, more than 75% of them singletons. Input material: PBMCs. All receptors derive from a man aged 18 to 30 in good health and CMV-seropositive.

CDR3 residues: CASSVRDARRGGSDTQYF. The CDR3 DNA reads TGTGCCAGCAGCGTAAGGGACGCTCGGCGGGGGGGATCAGATACGCAGTATTTT. The chain combines TRBV9 with TRBJ2-3; 9 positions agree with TRBD2. This CDR3 comprises 18 residues. V trimming: 1 base; J trimming: 4 bases; junction bases outside the gene matches: 13. Looked up from germline, CDR1 is SGDLS and CDR2 is YYNGEE.

In this sample, this clone turned up a few times. V gene TRBV5-1 combines with J gene TRBJ2-7, with a tentative D call TRBD2 (7 bases). The CDR3 contains 14 residues. Germline CDR1 is SGHRS and CDR2 is YFSETQ. Trimming left V 0 bases short and J 3 bases short, with 10 bases between. The CDR3: CASSLGGGDYEQYF. For the CDR3, the DNA is TGCGCCAGCAGCTTGGGAGGGGGGGACTACGAGCAGTACTTC.

This chain uses TRBV7-2 with TRBJ1-5; possibly TRBD1 for D (5 bases). The length of the CDR3 is 14 residues. CDR1 and CDR2 (germline): SGHTA, FQGNSA. The V end lost 5 bases, the J end lost 2 bases, and 10 bases lay between the germline ends. The CDR3 region has the DNA TGTGCCAGCAGCCAGGGTATGGGCAATCAGCCCCAGCATTTT. It yields the protein CASSQGMGNQPQHF.

The chain couples TRBV7-8 to TRBJ1-3; a possible D gene is TRBD1 (5 bases). V gave up 1 base and J gave up 2 bases, with 12 bases separating them. The CDR3 consists of 16 residues. The germline V gene has CDR1 SGHVS and CDR2 FQNEAQ. The CDR3 region is CASSLGTGTAGNTIYF. CDR3 bases: TGTGCCAGCAGCTTAGGGACCGGGACTGCTGGAAACACCATATATTTT.

The chain links TRBV11-2 to TRBJ2-5; the D is unclear. V was clipped by 2 bases and J by 11 bases, with 12 bases between them. Germline assignment: CDR1 SGHAT and CDR2 FQNNGV. The CDR3 has 12 residues. CDR3 sequence (DNA): TGTGCCAGCAGCTTAAACCCGGGTAAACAGTACTTC. Amino acids: CASSLNPGKQYF.

This chain joins TRBV7-2 and TRBJ2-1, with D possibly TRBD2 on 7 matching bases. The germline V gene has CDR1 SGHTA and CDR2 FQGNSA. The CDR3 is 12 amino acids. The V end was cut by 5 bases, the J end by 6 bases, with 8 bases between. The CDR3 sequence: CASSGGANEQFF. The CDR3 DNA reads as TGTGCCAGCAGCGGGGGGGCCAATGAGCAGTTCTTC.

J is TRBJ1-2 and V is TRBV25-1; no clear D. The CDR3 length is 14 residues. V was clipped by 7 bases and J by 2 bases, with 14 bases between them. Germline CDR1 reads MGHDK; CDR2 reads SYGVNS. CDR3 nucleotide sequence: TGTGCCAGCATACGTTCGGGAGCCAACTATGGCTACACCTTC. This sequence encodes CASIRSGANYGYTF.

CDR3 nucleotide sequence: TGTGCCAGCAGCTTGACACTAGCGGGGATTTACAATGAGCAGTTCTTC. This encodes CASSLTLAGIYNEQFF. The chain recombines TRBV5-4 with TRBJ2-1, with 10 bases aligning to TRBD2. Germline trimming cut 1 base from V and 4 bases from J; bases unmatched to any gene: 5. The CDR3 spans 16 residues. Looked up from germline, CDR1 is SGHNT and CDR2 is YYREEE (reference sequence).

The genes are TRBV13 and TRBJ1-3; D is unclear. The CDR3 has 13 residues. Trimming removed 5 bases from V and 2 bases from J, with 7 bases in between. Germline assignment: CDR1 PRHDT and CDR2 FYEKMQ (reference sequence). The DNA for the CDR3 is TGTGCCAGCAGCACCAGGACTGGAAACACCATATATTTT. Its translation: CASSTRTGNTIYF.

V gene TRBV15 combines with J gene TRBJ2-3; unclear D gene. The germline V gene has CDR1 LNHNV and CDR2 YYDKDF (reference sequence). The V end was cut by 0 bases, the J end by 5 bases, with 3 bases between. The length of the CDR3 is 12 residues. The CDR3 sequence: CATSRDQDTQYF. The DNA of the CDR3 is TGTGCCACCAGCAGAGATCAAGATACGCAGTATTTT.

The chain is built from TRBV5-4 and TRBJ1-2, with no clear D. Germline loops: CDR1 SGHNT, CDR2 YYREEE (reference sequence). This CDR3 has 16 amino acids. The V and J ends lost 0 bases and 2 bases respectively, with 14 bases between them. The CDR3 nucleotides are TGTGCCAGCAGCTTGGTCTCCCAGCGAAGCAACTATGGCTACACCTTC. This translates into CASSLVSQRSNYGYTF.

This chain uses TRBV6-4 with TRBJ2-1; 13 bases align to TRBD2. V gave up 8 bases and J gave up 8 bases; unmatched junction bases: 6. Germline lookup yields CDR1 MRHNA and CDR2 SNTAGT. This CDR3 comprises 14 residues. CDR3 coding DNA: TGTGCCAGCCGAACTAGCGGGGGGGCCGATGAGCAGTTCTTC. Encoded protein: CASRTSGGADEQFF.

Only one count was recorded for this clone. The chain is built from TRBV19 and TRBJ1-2; TRBD1 matches 8 bases. Germline-derived CDR1 and CDR2 are LNHDA and SQIVND (reference sequence). CDR3 size: 14 residues. J lost 8 bases, V lost 3 bases, and 8 bases had no gene match. CDR3 in amino acids: CASSMNRGEGGYTF. The CDR3 bases are TGTGCCAGTAGTATGAACAGGGGGGAAGGAGGCTACACCTTC. Drawing the rest from reference TRBV19 and TRBJ1-2, the complete variable domain is DGGITQSPKYLFRKEGQNVTLSCEQNLNHDAMYWYRQDPGQGLRLIYYSQIVNDFQKGDIAEGYSVSREKKESFPLTVTSAQKNPTAFYLCASSMNRGEGGYTFGSGTRLTVV.

The CDR3 loop is CASQGQGNSPLHF. CDR3 DNA sequence: TGTGCCTCCCAGGGACAGGGGAATTCACCCCTCCACTTT. The chain has TRBV10-3 and TRBJ1-6; 10 bases align to TRBD1. CDR1 and CDR2 (germline): ENHRY, SYGVKD. The CDR3 length is 13 residues. V trimming: 11 bases; J trimming: 7 bases; junction bases outside the gene matches: 5.

The chain is built from TRBV15 and TRBJ2-2; 10 positions match TRBD2. In germline, CDR1 is LNHNV, CDR2 YYDKDF (reference sequence). This CDR3 region has 17 residues. Losses at the gene ends were 1 base for V and 8 bases for J; bases not matched to a gene: 10. CDR3 residues: CATSRVTSGGAGGELFF. The CDR3 DNA follows: TGTGCCACCAGCAGAGTGACCAGCGGGGGGGCCGGTGGGGAGCTGTTTTTT.

CDR3 loop: CASSLGKIAGRSSNEQFF. CDR3 in DNA: TGTGCCAGCAGCTTAGGAAAAATAGCAGGGAGGTCTAGCAATGAGCAGTTCTTC. J is TRBJ2-1 and V is TRBV7-9; a weak D match, TRBD2 (6 bases). V lost 1 base, J lost 6 bases, and 22 bases lay in between. The CDR3 is 18 amino acids. Germline CDR1 and CDR2: SEHNR and FQNEAQ (reference sequence).

As for this clone: One end of the junction fails to match germline, which may point to a read error. The J gene is TRBJ2-7, the V gene TRBV5-6, with 9 bases matching TRBD1. The CDR3 loop spans 16 amino acids. Per the germline V gene, CDR1 is SGHDT and CDR2 is YYEEEE. The CDR3, as DNA: TGTGCCAGAAGCTTGGTTCGACAGGGGGGCGGCTACGAGCAGTACTTC. Its translation is CARSLVRQGGGYEQYF.

This sequence joins TRBV4-2 and TRBJ1-2; 8 bases align to TRBD1. J gave up 1 base and V 0 bases, and 4 bases lay outside the gene matches. The CDR3 is made up of 16 amino acids. Germline V lookup: CDR1 LGHNA, CDR2 YNFKEQ. CDR3 bases: TGTGCCAGCAGCCAAGAGAGGACAGGGAATAACTATGGCTACACCTTC. This encodes CASSQERTGNNYGYTF.

The chain links TRBV5-4 to TRBJ1-6; the D gene is possibly TRBD1 (5 bases). V gave up 0 bases and J gave up 8 bases, with 15 bases separating them. The CDR3 is 16 amino acids. CDR1 is SGHNT and CDR2 is YYREEE in the germline V gene (reference sequence). CDR3 sequence: CASSLVDGATDSPLHF. CDR3 DNA: TGTGCCAGCAGCTTGGTAGATGGGGCGACTGATTCACCCCTCCACTTT.

The chain has TRBV5-1 and TRBJ2-3; 9 bases fit TRBD2. Looked up from germline, CDR1 is SGHRS and CDR2 is YFSETQ. The trim removed 4 bases at V and 2 bases at J, leaving 5 bases unmatched. The CDR3 sequence is 15 residues long. The DNA for the CDR3 is TGCGCCAGCAGCCCTAGCGGGGTTTACACAGATACGCAGTATTTT. Translation: CASSPSGVYTDTQYF.

The chain recombines TRBV27 with TRBJ1-2, with no clear D. The V gene's germline CDR1 is MNHEY and CDR2 SMNVEV (reference sequence). Trimming cost V 3 bases and J 1 base, with 6 bases left between them. The CDR3 totals 13 residues. The CDR3 loop reads CASSLGGNYGYTF. CDR3 nucleotide sequence: TGTGCCAGCAGTTTGGGAGGTAACTATGGCTACACCTTC.

This chain uses TRBV7-7 with TRBJ2-1, with a weak D call TRBD2 (5 bases). Germline lookup yields CDR1 SSHAT and CDR2 FNYEAQ (reference sequence). V was clipped by 5 bases and J by 0 bases, with 11 bases between them. The CDR3 is 15 residues long. In DNA form, the CDR3 reads TGTGCCAGCAGCGTTAAGCGGAGCTCCTACAATGAGCAGTTCTTC. It translates to CASSVKRSSYNEQFF. The whole variable domain, remainder taken from reference TRBV7-7 and TRBJ2-1, is GAGVSQSPRYKVTKRGQDVTLRCDPISSHATLYWYQQALGQGPEFLTYFNYEAQPDKSGLPSDRFSAERPEGSISTLTIQRTEQRDSAMYRCASSVKRSSYNEQFFGPGTRLTVL.

This chain joins TRBV9 and TRBJ2-1, with TRBD2 identical over 7 bases. V shed 0 bases, J shed 4 bases, and the junction held 1 base outside the gene matches. CDR1 and CDR2 from the germline V gene are SGDLS and YYNGEE. This CDR3 spans 14 amino acids. The CDR3 is CASSVGGGYNEQFF. Written as DNA, the CDR3 is TGTGCCAGCAGCGTAGGCGGGGGTTACAATGAGCAGTTCTTC.

A note on this clone: Relative to the germline gene, one junction end is altered; a read error may explain this. The chain links TRBV2 to TRBJ2-4; 8 nucleotides match TRBD1. This CDR3 has 18 residues. Germline values: CDR1 SNHLY, CDR2 FYNNEI. The CDR3: CASIEDRDNIPAKNSQYF. The CDR3 region has the DNA TGTGCCAGCATAGAGGACAGGGATAACATACCAGCCAAAAACAGTCAGTACTTC.

The chain uses TRBV2 and TRBJ2-7; D is ambiguous. The CDR3 is 11 residues long. The germline V gene encodes CDR1 SNHLY and CDR2 FYNNEI. V lost 6 bases to trimming and J lost 3 bases, with 6 bases between them. CDR3 sequence: CASSSGYEQYF. Written as DNA, the CDR3 is TGTGCCAGCAGCTCGGGCTACGAGCAGTACTTC.

This chain uses TRBV4-3 with TRBJ2-1; TRBD1 agrees at 7 bases. The CDR3 runs to 16 residues. The germline V gene has CDR1 LGHNA and CDR2 YSLEER. V dropped 2 bases and J dropped 7; count of bases not matched to a gene: 11. Here the CDR3 reads CASSQRTGTAGNEQFF. CDR3 coding DNA: TGCGCCAGCAGCCAACGGACGGGGACAGCCGGAAATGAGCAGTTCTTC.

The CDR3 region is CASSPAPSGETQYF. CDR3 coding DNA: TGTGCCAGCAGCCCGGCCCCGAGCGGAGAGACCCAGTACTTC. The rearrangement uses TRBV7-3 and TRBJ2-5; D is possibly TRBD2 (5 bases). Germline V gene sequence: CDR1 SGHTA, CDR2 FQGTGA. Trimming left V 5 bases short and J 4 bases short, with 14 bases between. The CDR3 loop spans 14 amino acids.

The chain links TRBV5-1 to TRBJ2-2; 12 bases match TRBD1. This CDR3 region has 16 residues. In germline, CDR1 is SGHRS, CDR2 YFSETQ. The ends lost 5 bases at V and 7 bases at J; junction bases unmatched: 9. The CDR3 coding sequence is TGCGCCAGCAGGCCCCCGGGACAGGGGGCGATCGGGGAGCTGTTTTTT. This encodes CASRPPGQGAIGELFF. The variable domain in full, with the rest retrieved from reference TRBV5-1 and TRBJ2-2, is KAGVTQTPRYLIKTRGQQVTLSCSPISGHRSVSWYQQTPGQGLQFLFEYFSETQRNKGNFPGRFSGRQFSNSRSEMNVSTLELGDSALYLCASRPPGQGAIGELFFGEGSRLTVL.

V gene TRBV6-1 combines with J gene TRBJ1-5; 7 nucleotides line up with TRBD1. CDR1 MNHNS and CDR2 SASEGT come from the germline V gene. The J segment lost 6 bases and the V segment lost 10 bases, leaving 6 bases of the junction unmatched. The CDR3 is 12 amino acids. CDR3: CATTGEVQPQHF. The DNA for the CDR3 is TGTGCCACCACAGGGGAGGTTCAGCCCCAGCATTTT.

V is TRBV7-9 and J is TRBJ1-5, with 8 positions matching TRBD1. The V gene's germline CDR1 is SEHNR and CDR2 FQNEAQ (reference sequence). The CDR3 length is 17 residues. V dropped 1 base and J dropped 2; count of bases not matched to a gene: 7. The CDR3 spells CASSLGQGQGGNQPQHF. The CDR3 region has the DNA TGTGCCAGCAGCTTAGGACAGGGGCAAGGTGGCAATCAGCCCCAGCATTTT. The full variable domain, in which reference TRBV7-9 and TRBJ1-5 provide the parts outside the CDR3, is DTGVSQNPRHKITKRGQNVTFRCDPISEHNRLYWYRQTLGQGPEFLTYFQNEAQLEKSRLLSDRFSAERPKGSFSTLEIQRTEQGDSAMYLCASSLGQGQGGNQPQHFGDGTRLSIL.

The V call is TRBV5-1, the J call TRBJ2-3, with no clear D. From germline, CDR1 is SGHRS and CDR2 YFSETQ. This CDR3 has 13 amino acids. Trimming removed 6 bases from V and 6 bases from J, with 14 bases in between. The DNA of the CDR3 is TGCGCCAGCAAAACTTCGTATCGGGATACGCAGTATTTT. Protein: CASKTSYRDTQYF.

The J gene is TRBJ1-5, the V gene TRBV6-5; tentative D call: TRBD1 (5 bases). V was trimmed by 6 bases and J by 10 bases, leaving 22 bases between them. CDR1 and CDR2 from the germline V gene are MNHEY and SVGAGI. This CDR3 has 15 residues. The CDR3 bases are TGTGCCAGCAGCCAGGGAACCGACCGACGGTTTCCCCAGCATTTT. Protein product: CASSQGTDRRFPQHF.